The 21 T cell receptor beta chains listed next were all sequenced from one sample in a study of T cell changes during pregnancy in multiple sclerosis. Profiling relied on immunoSEQ multiplex PCR, and the TCRdb table lists in-frame clones only, not all of them. This sample has around 60,000 clones, with 93% found just once. Sequenced material: CD4+ T cells from peripheral blood mononuclear cells, taken before pregnancy. Receptor source: a female donor with multiple sclerosis, enrolled in a pregnancy study.

This chain links TRBV7-2 with TRBJ2-3, with 7 bases matching TRBD2. V shed 1 base, J shed 3 bases, and the junction held 4 bases outside the gene matches. Germline assignment: CDR1 SGHTA and CDR2 FQGNSA. This CDR3 region has 15 residues. CDR3 sequence (DNA): TGTGCCAGCAGCTTAGGGCTAGCGGATACAGATACGCAGTATTTT. The encoded protein is CASSLGLADTDTQYF.

Details on this clone: Different DNA sequences within this sample yield the same CDR3. The chain couples TRBV5-1 to TRBJ2-7, with a possible D match to TRBD2 (5 bases). Trimming took 0 bases from V and 0 from J, leaving 7 bases between them. Looked up from germline, CDR1 is SGHRS and CDR2 is YFSETQ. The CDR3 totals 14 residues. The CDR3 here is CASSLGGSSYEQYF. DNA for the CDR3: TGCGCCAGCAGCTTGGGCGGGTCCTCCTACGAGCAGTACTTC. The entire variable domain, with the rest obtained from reference TRBV5-1 and TRBJ2-7, is as follows: KAGVTQTPRYLIKTRGQQVTLSCSPISGHRSVSWYQQTPGQGLQFLFEYFSETQRNKGNFPGRFSGRQFSNSRSEMNVSTLELGDSALYLCASSLGGSSYEQYFGPGTRLTVT.

The rearrangement links TRBV19 to TRBJ2-3; 8 bases align to TRBD1. The ends lost 2 bases at V and 9 bases at J; junction bases unmatched: 10. Germline V gene data show CDR1 as LNHDA and CDR2 as SQIVND (reference sequence). The CDR3 totals 15 residues. In nucleotides, the CDR3 is TGTGCCAGTAGTATAACGGACAGGGAGTTTAGGACGCAGTATTTT. Protein product: CASSITDREFRTQYF.

This chain joins TRBV2 and TRBJ2-1; TRBD1 matches at 7 bases. V was pared by 5 bases and J by 7 bases, with 14 bases of the junction left unmatched. Germline V gene data show CDR1 as SNHLY and CDR2 as FYNNEI. The CDR3 length is 16 residues. In DNA, the CDR3 is TGTGCCAGCAGTCTGGGTAGACAGGGCGGCTCGAATGAGCAGTTCTTC. As protein: CASSLGRQGGSNEQFF.

The chain combines TRBV7-2 with TRBJ2-5; D not certain. The V gene lost 5 bases and the J gene lost 2 bases, with 9 bases spanning the gap. CDR1 and CDR2 from the germline V gene are SGHTA and FQGNSA. This CDR3 has 13 residues. In DNA, the CDR3 is TGTGCCAGCAGCATGCGGCTACAAGAGACCCAGTACTTC. This sequence encodes CASSMRLQETQYF.

The chain combines TRBV28 with TRBJ1-2; the match to TRBD1 covers 7 bases. The V gene end was trimmed by 2 bases and the J gene end by 8 bases; junction bases not matched to a gene: 8. The CDR3 consists of 14 residues. Germline V gene sequence: CDR1 MDHEN, CDR2 SYDVKM. The CDR3, as DNA: TGTGCCAGCAGTTTAACAGGGGCGTTCTCAGGCTACACCTTC. Translation: CASSLTGAFSGYTF.

The chain has TRBV7-9 and TRBJ1-2; a possible D gene is TRBD1 (6 bases). The germline V and J ends were trimmed by 5 bases and 2 bases, with 9 bases remaining between them. The CDR3 runs 13 residues. CDR1 is SEHNR and CDR2 is FQNEAQ in the germline V gene (reference sequence). The CDR3 DNA reads TGTGCCAGCAGCCACGGACAGAACTATGGCTACACCTTC. Protein product: CASSHGQNYGYTF.

CDR3 bases: TGTGCCAGCTCACCACTTCCTAGCGGCTCCTACAATGAGCAGTTCTTC. The encoded protein is CASSPLPSGSYNEQFF. The chain carries TRBV18 and TRBJ2-1; TRBD2 agrees at 7 bases. The junction had 3 bases not matched to a gene; V was cut back by 1 base and J by 0 bases. The germline CDR1 and CDR2 sequences are KGHSH and LQKENI. The CDR3 spans 16 residues. The full variable domain, completed using reference TRBV18 and TRBJ2-1, is NAGVMQNPRHLVRRRGQEARLRCSPMKGHSHVYWYRQLPEEGLKFMVYLQKENIIDESGMPKERFSAEFPKEGPSILRIQQVVRGDSAAYFCASSPLPSGSYNEQFFGPGTRLTVL.

CDR3 bases: TGTGCCAGCAGTTATCCCCGGGGTAGCGGGATTCTCTACAATGAGCAGTTCTTC. Protein sequence: CASSYPRGSGILYNEQFF. This sequence joins TRBV28 and TRBJ2-1; the match to TRBD2 covers 8 bases. CDR1 is MDHEN, CDR2 SYDVKM, per germline. The V and J ends lost 4 bases and 3 bases, in that order; junction bases with no gene match: 14. The CDR3 spans 18 residues. Drawing the rest from reference TRBV28 and TRBJ2-1, the complete variable domain is DVKVTQSSRYLVKRTGEKVFLECVQDMDHENMFWYRQDPGLGLRLIYFSYDVKMKEKGDIPEGYSVSREKKERFSLILESASTNQTSMYLCASSYPRGSGILYNEQFFGPGTRLTVL.

This clone was detected only a few times. The chain combines TRBV6-5 with TRBJ1-5, with 7 bases lining up with TRBD1. CDR3 length: 14 amino acids. Germline values: CDR1 MNHEY, CDR2 SVGAGI. V was pared by 6 bases and J by 5 bases, with 7 bases of the junction left unmatched. The CDR3 reads CASSTTGVYQPQHF. CDR3 in DNA: TGTGCCAGCAGCACCACAGGGGTGTATCAGCCCCAGCATTTT.

V and J are TRBV5-4 and TRBJ2-7; 8 positions agree with TRBD1. V dropped 4 bases and J dropped 2; count of bases not matched to a gene: 5. CDR3 length: 14 amino acids. Germline CDR1 is SGHNT and CDR2 is YYREEE (reference sequence). DNA of the CDR3: TGTGCCAGCAGCACCGGACAGGGCGCCTACGAGCAGTACTTC. Encoded protein: CASSTGQGAYEQYF.

The chain is built from TRBV9 and TRBJ2-7; 10 bases align to TRBD1. Germline CDR1 and CDR2: SGDLS and YYNGEE. J lost 0 bases, V lost 0 bases, and 3 bases had no gene match. CDR3 length: 16 amino acids. The CDR3: CASSVGGQGSSYEQYF. In DNA form, the CDR3 reads TGTGCCAGCAGCGTAGGGGGACAGGGGAGCTCCTACGAGCAGTACTTC.

V usage is TRBV4-2 and J usage is TRBJ2-1; 10 positions agree with TRBD2. The V gene's germline CDR1 is LGHNA and CDR2 YNFKEQ. This CDR3 contains 16 residues. Trimming removed 1 base from V and 7 bases from J; junction bases left unmatched: 7. The DNA of the CDR3 is TGTGCCAGCAGCCAAGGGCCTAGCGGGAGTTTGAATGAGCAGTTCTTC. Translation gives CASSQGPSGSLNEQFF.

This chain connects TRBV5-4 to TRBJ2-5; 10 bases line up with TRBD2. Trimming cost V 3 bases and J 5 bases; bases outside gene matches: 10. The germline V gene encodes CDR1 SGHNT and CDR2 YYREEE (reference sequence). The CDR3 has 16 amino acids. CDR3 loop: CASSSTAGGPWETQYF. The CDR3 DNA sequence: TGTGCCAGCAGCTCGACAGCGGGAGGGCCGTGGGAGACCCAGTACTTC.

The chain combines TRBV2 with TRBJ2-4; possible D gene TRBD1, 7 bases. Germline assignment: CDR1 SNHLY and CDR2 FYNNEI. This CDR3 has 16 amino acids. The V end was cut by 2 bases, the J end by 3 bases, with 14 bases between. The CDR3 sequence: CASSELRGVGKNIQYF. CDR3 coding DNA: TGTGCCAGCAGTGAACTCAGGGGGGTTGGCAAAAACATTCAGTACTTC.

The V call is TRBV5-4, the J call TRBJ2-1, with TRBD2 matching over 9 bases. The CDR3 extends over 16 amino acids. Germline loops: CDR1 SGHNT, CDR2 YYREEE (reference sequence). Losses at the gene ends were 4 bases for V and 2 bases for J; bases not matched to a gene: 7. CDR3 in DNA: TGTGCCAGCAGCCGGGTGGGCGGGAGGGCCTACAATGAGCAGTTCTTC. Protein product: CASSRVGGRAYNEQFF. Filled out from reference TRBV5-4 and TRBJ2-1, the complete variable domain reads ETGVTQSPTHLIKTRGQQVTLRCSSQSGHNTVSWYQQALGQGPQFIFQYYREEENGRGNFPPRFSGLQFPNYSSELNVNALELDDSALYLCASSRVGGRAYNEQFFGPGTRLTVL.

The chain couples TRBV18 to TRBJ2-7; 9 bases line up with TRBD1. CDR3 size: 14 residues. In germline, CDR1 is KGHSH, CDR2 LQKENI. After removal of 3 bases from V and 3 bases from J, the junction contained 3 bases not matched to a gene. The CDR3: CASSPLGQGYEQYF. The CDR3 bases are TGTGCCAGCTCACCTCTGGGACAGGGCTACGAGCAGTACTTC. The variable domain in full, with the rest retrieved from reference TRBV18 and TRBJ2-7, is NAGVMQNPRHLVRRRGQEARLRCSPMKGHSHVYWYRQLPEEGLKFMVYLQKENIIDESGMPKERFSAEFPKEGPSILRIQQVVRGDSAAYFCASSPLGQGYEQYFGPGTRLTVT.

The chain uses TRBV30 and TRBJ2-2; 10 bases match TRBD2. From germline, CDR1 is GTSNPN and CDR2 SVGIG (reference sequence). This CDR3 comprises 13 residues. The CDR3, as DNA: TGTGCGTCTAGCGGGAGTGTCACCGGGGAGCTGTTTTTT. Translated: CASSGSVTGELFF.

V is TRBV4-3 and J is TRBJ2-7, with D tentatively TRBD2 (6 bases). Germline V lookup: CDR1 LGHNA, CDR2 YSLEER. Trimming left V 0 bases short and J 4 bases short, with 13 bases between. The CDR3 runs to 15 residues. The CDR3 nucleotides read TGCGCCAGCAGCCAAGACGACGGGAGTATGTACGAGCAGTACTTC. This codes for CASSQDDGSMYEQYF.

This clone showed up just once. This chain uses TRBV2 with TRBJ2-6; 7 positions match TRBD1. This CDR3 is built from 16 residues. The V gene's germline CDR1 is SNHLY and CDR2 FYNNEI. Trimming cost V 7 bases and J 1 base; bases outside gene matches: 7. The CDR3 DNA sequence: TGTGCCAGCAAGGGGGCGAGGGGATCTGGGGCCAACGTCCTGACTTTC. This translates into CASKGARGSGANVLTF. Using reference TRBV2 and TRBJ2-6 for the parts outside the CDR3, the full variable domain is EPEVTQTPSHQVTQMGQEVILRCVPISNHLYFYWYRQILGQKVEFLVSFYNNEISEKSEIFDDQFSVERPDGSNFTLKIRSTKLEDSAMYFCASKGARGSGANVLTFGAGSRLTVL.

This clone was seen just once. J is TRBJ2-7 and V is TRBV7-6, with TRBD2 identical over 10 bases. Germline-derived CDR1 and CDR2 are SGHVS and FNYEAQ. The CDR3 has 16 amino acids. V lost 1 base, J lost 6 bases, and 9 bases stayed unmatched. The CDR3 sequence: CASSLGTSGTRSEQYF. CDR3 nucleotide sequence: TGTGCCAGCAGCTTAGGGACTAGCGGTACGCGCAGCGAGCAGTACTTC.